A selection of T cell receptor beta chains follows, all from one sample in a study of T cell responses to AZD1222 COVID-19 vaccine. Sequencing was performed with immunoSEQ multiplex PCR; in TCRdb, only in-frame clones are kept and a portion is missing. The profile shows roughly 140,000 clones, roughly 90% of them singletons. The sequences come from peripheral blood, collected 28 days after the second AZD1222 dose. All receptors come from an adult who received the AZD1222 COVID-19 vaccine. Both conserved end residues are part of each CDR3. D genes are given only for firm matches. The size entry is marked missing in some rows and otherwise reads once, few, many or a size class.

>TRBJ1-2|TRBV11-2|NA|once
TGTGCCAGCAGCGCTGCGGGAGGGTGGAATGGCTACACCTTC
CASSAAGGWNGYTF
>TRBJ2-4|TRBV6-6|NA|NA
TGTGCCAGCAGTTATCACAGGGCGAAAAACATTCAGTACTTC
CASSYHRAKNIQYF
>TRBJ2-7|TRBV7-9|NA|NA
TGTGCCAGCAGCTGGCAGTTGCAGAGGTACGAGCAGTACTTC
CASSWQLQRYEQYF
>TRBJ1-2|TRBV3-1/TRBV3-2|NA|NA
TGTGCCAGCAGCCAAGGTGTAGGGGTGTCTCGCTTC
CASSQGVGVSRF
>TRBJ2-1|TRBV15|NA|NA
TGTGCCACCAGCAGAGATCTAGTGGTAGCGGACTACAATGAGCAGTTCTTC
CATSRDLVVADYNEQFF
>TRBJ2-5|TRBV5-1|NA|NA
TGCGCCAGCAGCTTGTGGGAGACCCAGTACTTC
CASSLWETQYF
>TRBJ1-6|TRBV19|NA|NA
TGTGCCAGTAGATCCGGGACGGGAAAATCACCCCTCCACTTT
CASRSGTGKSPLHF
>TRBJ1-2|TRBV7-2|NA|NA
TGTGCCAGCAGCTTAGGAGAGGGAATCGGGGGCTACACCTTC
CASSLGEGIGGYTF
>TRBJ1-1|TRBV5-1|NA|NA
TGCGCCAGCAGCGGCGGGAGAAACGTCCCTGAAGCTTTCTTT
CASSGGRNVPEAFF
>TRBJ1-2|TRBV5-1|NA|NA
TGCGCCAGCAGCTTGTCGGGATACCCTAACTATGGCTACACCTTC
CASSLSGYPNYGYTF
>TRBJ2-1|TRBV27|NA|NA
TGTGCCAGCAGTGCCCTCGGACTCCTCGGACCCAATGAGCAGTTCTTC
CASSALGLLGPNEQFF
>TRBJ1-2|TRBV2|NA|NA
TGTGCCAGCACCGGGGACACCTTCTATGGCTACACCTTC
CASTGDTFYGYTF
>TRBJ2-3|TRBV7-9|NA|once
TGTGCCAGCAGCTGGGGACTCGGAGGCCCTACAGATACGCAGTATTTT
CASSWGLGGPTDTQYF
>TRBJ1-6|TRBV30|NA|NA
TGTGCGGCGGAGAGGGGAGTTAGATCACCCCTCCACTTT
CAAERGVRSPLHF
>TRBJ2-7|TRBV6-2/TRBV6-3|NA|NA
TGTGCCAGCAGTTACTCGGATGACTACGAGCAGTACTTC
CASSYSDDYEQYF
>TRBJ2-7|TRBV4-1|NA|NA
TGCGCCAGCAGCCAAGATCAAGCCTACGAGCAGTACTTC
CASSQDQAYEQYF
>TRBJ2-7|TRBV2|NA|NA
TGTGCCAGCAGTGGGGTAATGGCCTACGAGCAGTACTTC
CASSGVMAYEQYF
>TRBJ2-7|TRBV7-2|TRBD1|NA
TGTGCCAGCAGCTTCGGGACAGGATCCTACGAGCAGTACTTC
CASSFGTGSYEQYF
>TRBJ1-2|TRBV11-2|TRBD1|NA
TGTGCCAGCAGCTCCCCCCGGACAGGGAACTATGGCTACACCTTC
CASSSPRTGNYGYTF
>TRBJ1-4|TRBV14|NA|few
TGTGCCAGCAGCCAAAGGTTAGCTTTCGATGAAAAACTGTTTTTT
CASSQRLAFDEKLFF
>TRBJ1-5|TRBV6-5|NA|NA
TGTGCCAGCAGGGTTAGGGTGGAGGGCAATCAGCCCCAGCATTTT
CASRVRVEGNQPQHF
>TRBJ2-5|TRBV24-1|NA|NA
TGTGCCACCAGTGATAAGGGAATACGGGAGACCCAGTACTTC
CATSDKGIRETQYF
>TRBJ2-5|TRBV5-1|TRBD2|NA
TGCGCCAGCAGCTCAGGACTAGCGGGAGAGGGGGAGACCCAGTACTTC
CASSSGLAGEGETQYF
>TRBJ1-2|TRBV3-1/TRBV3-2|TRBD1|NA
TGTGCCAGCAGCCAAGTCGCAATTCGACAGGGGGCTAACTATGGCTACACCTTC
CASSQVAIRQGANYGYTF